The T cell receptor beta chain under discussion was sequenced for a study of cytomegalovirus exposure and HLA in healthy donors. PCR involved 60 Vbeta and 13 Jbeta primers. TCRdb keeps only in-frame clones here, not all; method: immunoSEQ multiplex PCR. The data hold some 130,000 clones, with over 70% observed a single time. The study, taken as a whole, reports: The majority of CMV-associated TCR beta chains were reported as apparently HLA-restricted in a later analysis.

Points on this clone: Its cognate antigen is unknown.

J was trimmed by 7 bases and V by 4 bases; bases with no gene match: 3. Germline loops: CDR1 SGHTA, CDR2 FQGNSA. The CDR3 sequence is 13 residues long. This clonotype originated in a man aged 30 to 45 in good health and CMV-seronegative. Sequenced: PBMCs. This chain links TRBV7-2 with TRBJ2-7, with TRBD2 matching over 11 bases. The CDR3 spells CASSSRLAGEQYF. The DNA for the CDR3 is TGTGCCAGCAGCTCCAGACTAGCGGGAGAGCAGTACTTC.